What follows are 23 T cell receptor beta chains derived from one specimen sequenced in a study of T cells in Graves' hyperthyroidism and ophthalmopathy. Amplification of TCR beta CDR3 regions used RNA as the template. Primed by the HTBI set, a first-round RT-PCR was run on the TCR CDR3. TCRdb re-derived calls from the multiplex PCR reads in MiXCR, one entry per CDR3 protein. The sample records around 400,000 distinct CDR3 sequences, over 12% being singletons. The specimen was blood. Receptors originate from a woman aged 55 to 70 with Graves' ophthalmopathy.

This clonotype occurred many times. V usage is TRBV28 and J usage is TRBJ2-1, with D possibly being TRBD2 (6 bases). Germline V gene sequence: CDR1 MDHEN, CDR2 SYDVKM. The CDR3 has 14 residues. V shed 5 bases and J shed 8 bases, with 16 bases lying between them. In DNA form, the CDR3 reads TGTGCCAGCAGTCTTACGGGACTCATCGATGAGCAGTTCTTC. This gives the protein CASSLTGLIDEQFF.

This clonotype was seen more than once but under ten times. The rearrangement links TRBV9 to TRBJ1-1; 8 positions match TRBD1. The V gene end was trimmed by 4 bases and the J gene end by 4 bases; junction bases not matched to a gene: 9. Germline CDR1 reads SGDLS; CDR2 reads YYNGEE. There are 15 residues in the CDR3. CDR3 protein: CASSHGQGGTTEAFF. Here the CDR3 DNA reads TGTGCCAGCAGCCATGGACAGGGAGGGACCACTGAAGCTTTCTTT.

In this sample, this clonotype turned up a few times. J is TRBJ2-1 and V is TRBV9; D is possibly TRBD2 (6 bases). Germline V gene data show CDR1 as SGDLS and CDR2 as YYNGEE. CDR3 length: 15 amino acids. V dropped 0 bases and J dropped 6 bases, with 13 bases sitting between them. The CDR3 here is CASSVVGGAGNEQFF. CDR3 nucleotides: TGTGCCAGCAGCGTAGTCGGGGGAGCTGGCAATGAGCAGTTCTTC.

This clonotype was recorded many times. The V call is TRBV28, the J call TRBJ2-2; D is ambiguous. Trimming took 3 bases from V and 4 from J, leaving 6 bases between them. This CDR3 is built from 13 residues. From germline, CDR1 is MDHEN and CDR2 SYDVKM. In nucleotides, the CDR3 is TGTGCCAGCAGTTTTTCTGCCACCGGGGAGCTGTTTTTT. This codes for CASSFSATGELFF.

This clonotype has a handful of counts. The chain is built from TRBV5-5 and TRBJ1-1; D unresolved. CDR1 SGHKS and CDR2 YYEKEE come from the germline V gene (reference sequence). The germline V and J ends were trimmed by 0 bases and 4 bases, with 7 bases remaining between them. CDR3 length: 13 amino acids. CDR3 DNA sequence: TGTGCCAGCAGCTTGGAAGTGGTCACTGAAGCTTTCTTT. Its translation is CASSLEVVTEAFF.

This clonotype was seen repeatedly, ten times or more. V and J are TRBV3-1 and TRBJ2-7; D tentatively fits TRBD1 or TRBD2 (5 bases each). This CDR3 is built from 14 residues. Germline CDR1 is LGHDT and CDR2 is YNNKEL (reference sequence). The V gene lost 6 bases and the J gene lost 2 bases, with 14 bases spanning the gap. The CDR3 spells CASSSGTRAYEQYF. In DNA form, the CDR3 reads TGTGCCAGCAGTTCCGGGACGAGGGCCTACGAGCAGTACTTC.

This chain connects TRBV19 to TRBJ2-2; 7 bases agree with TRBD1. The CDR3 runs to 16 residues. With 5 bases clipped from V and 3 bases from J, the junction kept 9 bases outside the gene matches. Per the germline V gene, CDR1 is LNHDA and CDR2 is SQIVND (reference sequence). The CDR3 loop reads CASSPRQGVDTGELFF. The CDR3 bases are TGTGCCAGTAGTCCCAGACAGGGTGTTGACACCGGGGAGCTGTTTTTT.

This clonotype appeared many times. The chain couples TRBV20-1 to TRBJ2-5; tentatively, D is TRBD1 or TRBD2 (5 bases each). V lost 6 bases to trimming and J lost 2 bases, with 16 bases between them. The germline V gene encodes CDR1 DFQATT and CDR2 SNEGSKA (reference sequence). This CDR3 is built from 14 residues. CDR3 sequence (DNA): TGCAGTGCCGCGACGGAGGACATTCAAGAGACCCAGTACTTC. Its translation is CSAATEDIQETQYF.

This clonotype was seen repeatedly, ten times or more. The rearrangement uses TRBV27 and TRBJ2-7, with 12 bases that match TRBD2. Germline trimming cut 6 bases from V and 5 bases from J; bases unmatched to any gene: 5. This CDR3 contains 14 residues. Germline assignment: CDR1 MNHEY and CDR2 SMNVEV (reference sequence). CDR3 nucleotide sequence: TGTGCCAGCAGCAGGACTAGCGGGAATCACGAGCAGTACTTC. It yields the protein CASSRTSGNHEQYF.

The rearrangement uses TRBV28 and TRBJ2-1, with TRBD1 matching 12 bases. The germline V gene has CDR1 MDHEN and CDR2 SYDVKM. J was trimmed by 1 base and V by 8 bases; bases with no gene match: 9. The length of the CDR3 is 17 residues. In DNA, the CDR3 is TGTGCCAGCGAACCCGGGACAGGGGGCGAATCCTACAATGAGCAGTTCTTC. Translated: CASEPGTGGESYNEQFF.

This clonotype was found many times. The V and J genes are TRBV9 and TRBJ2-7; 11 nucleotides match TRBD2. CDR3 size: 15 residues. V lost 1 base and J lost 3; bases outside the gene matches: 3. From germline, CDR1 is SGDLS and CDR2 YYNGEE. As DNA, the CDR3 is TGTGCCAGCAGCGTACTAGCGGGGGGAAACTACGAGCAGTACTTC. This translates into CASSVLAGGNYEQYF.

This clonotype was counted between two and nine times. Sequence at one end of the junction differs from germline and may be a read error. The chain is built from TRBV29-1 and TRBJ2-3; TRBD1 or TRBD2 may be the D gene (5 bases each). This CDR3 comprises 16 residues. Germline CDR1 reads SQVTM; CDR2 reads ANQGSEA. DNA for the CDR3: TGCAGCGTTGAAGATCATGGCCGACGGGGCACAGATATGCAGTATTTT. Translation gives CSVEDHGRRGTDMQYF.

The chain combines TRBV12-3 or TRBV12-4 with TRBJ2-3, with D possibly being TRBD1 (7 bases). The CDR3 consists of 13 residues. The V gene lost 7 bases and the J gene lost 4 bases, with 12 bases spanning the gap. The CDR3 here is CASNARGADTQYF. As DNA, the CDR3 is TGTGCCAGCAATGCCAGGGGGGCAGATACGCAGTATTTT.

This clonotype was observed at least ten times. This rearrangement joins TRBV4-2 to TRBJ2-1; D might be TRBD2 (6 bases). V lost 3 bases, J lost 3 bases, and 18 bases lay in between. CDR3 length: 17 amino acids. Per germline, CDR1 LGHNA and CDR2 YNFKEQ. The DNA of the CDR3 is TGTGCCAGCAGCCACGCCCGAGGAGCGGGCGACTACAATGAGCAGTTCTTC. Translating it yields CASSHARGAGDYNEQFF.

There are many counts of this clonotype. The chain uses TRBV28 and TRBJ2-7; TRBD2 matches 12 bases. The CDR3 runs 14 residues. V lost 6 bases, J lost 4 bases, and 4 bases stayed unmatched. The germline CDR1 and CDR2 sequences are MDHEN and SYDVKM. CDR3 sequence (DNA): TGTGCCAGCAGGAGACTAGCGGGAGAGTACGAGCAGTACTTC. This translates into CASRRLAGEYEQYF.

This clonotype was seen only a few times. This chain uses TRBV20-1 with TRBJ1-2; 7 positions match TRBD1. V was clipped by 0 bases and J by 7 bases; unmatched bases: 17. Germline CDR1 reads DFQATT; CDR2 reads SNEGSKA (reference sequence). The CDR3 loop spans 17 amino acids. CDR3: CSAREFWTGDSGSGYTF. The DNA for the CDR3 is TGCAGTGCTAGAGAATTTTGGACAGGTGACTCCGGAAGTGGCTACACCTTC.

The CDR3 DNA reads TGTGCCAGCAGCCATTCTCAAGGCGGGAAGGGGGGCGGCACAGATACGCAGTATTTT. Amino acids: CASSHSQGGKGGGTDTQYF. V is TRBV4-2 and J is TRBJ2-3; D may match TRBD1 or TRBD2 (6 bases each). With 3 bases removed from V and 1 base from J, the gap between germline ends came to 23 bases. The length of the CDR3 is 19 residues. Germline values: CDR1 LGHNA, CDR2 YNFKEQ.

Only a few counts were recorded for this clonotype. This chain connects TRBV2 to TRBJ2-2; 7 nucleotides line up with TRBD2. Per germline, CDR1 SNHLY and CDR2 FYNNEI. The length of the CDR3 is 15 residues. The V and J ends lost 6 bases and 6 bases, in that order; junction bases with no gene match: 10. CDR3 loop: CASSRRTSSAGELFF. CDR3 in DNA: TGTGCCAGCAGCCGTCGGACTAGTTCCGCCGGGGAGCTGTTTTTT.

In this sample, this clonotype turned up many times. The chain uses TRBV11-2 and TRBJ2-7; unclear D gene. This CDR3 comprises 11 residues. Between the trimmed V and J ends, which lost 3 bases and 7 bases, there was a span of 7 bases. CDR1 is SGHAT and CDR2 is FQNNGV in the germline V gene. The CDR3 nucleotides read TGTGCCAGCAGCTTCGTAAAAGAGCAGTACTTC. This encodes CASSFVKEQYF.

This clonotype was counted only a few times. The chain recombines TRBV2 with TRBJ1-5; weak D call: TRBD1 (6 bases). Deletions cut 7 bases from V and 9 bases from J, with 19 bases between. The CDR3 spans 14 residues. Per the germline V gene, CDR1 is SNHLY and CDR2 is FYNNEI. This chain's CDR3 is CASTRGQGTLPQHF. For the CDR3, the DNA is TGTGCCAGCACGAGAGGGCAGGGGACCCTGCCCCAGCATTTT.

This clonotype came up many times. The gene calls are TRBV7-9 and TRBJ2-7; D perhaps matches TRBD1 (5 bases). Trimming pared 4 bases from V and 2 bases from J, leaving 9 bases between. CDR1 and CDR2 (germline): SEHNR, FQNEAQ (reference sequence). CDR3 size: 13 residues. The chain's CDR3 is CASSSTATYEQYF. DNA for the CDR3: TGTGCCAGCAGCTCGACAGCAACCTACGAGCAGTACTTC.

This clonotype was counted ten times or more. The chain recombines TRBV7-3 with TRBJ1-3; the D gene is possibly TRBD1 (5 bases). This CDR3 spans 13 amino acids. CDR1 is SGHTA and CDR2 is FQGTGA in the germline V gene. V was shortened by 5 bases and J by 4 bases, with 9 bases between the two germline ends. The DNA for the CDR3 is TGTGCCAGCAGCAGGGGAACGGGAAACACCATATATTTT. Residues: CASSRGTGNTIYF.

The sample holds many counts of this clonotype. The CDR3 sequence is CSGGASGRSDTQYF. The CDR3, as DNA: TGCAGTGGAGGGGCTAGCGGGAGGTCAGATACGCAGTATTTT. V gene TRBV20-1 combines with J gene TRBJ2-3, with TRBD2 identical over 11 bases. The CDR3 has 14 amino acids. Germline loops: CDR1 DFQATT, CDR2 SNEGSKA (reference sequence). V lost 7 bases to trimming and J lost 4 bases; unmatched junction nucleotides: 7.